This T cell receptor beta chain was sequenced in a study of T cells in Graves' hyperthyroidism and ophthalmopathy. Patients having uncontrolled infection, another autoimmune disease, pregnancy or lactation were not included. Sample collection date corresponds to first hyperthyroidism diagnosis, prior to any ophthalmopathy symptoms. PBMCs were derived from under 13 ml fresh peripheral blood. Worth noting for this clonotype: Its antigen is not known.

Trimming removed 6 bases from V and 0 bases from J, with 16 bases in between. CDR3 length: 16 residues. General study results and limits: Among thyroid clonotypes expanded above 0.001, most also appeared in blood.

TCR beta CDR3 sequences were amplified from RNA transcripts. HTBI primers drove first-round RT-PCR of the TCR CDR3. TCRdb ran MiXCR on the multiplex PCR reads and lists one entry per CDR3 protein. The sample lists roughly 580,000 distinct CDR3 sequences, 11% to 15% occurring once. The chain has TRBV12-3 or TRBV12-4 and TRBJ2-3, with a tentative D call TRBD1 (6 bases). Sequencing input: blood. The sequence was collected from a woman aged 25 to 45 with Graves' hyperthyroidism that later progressed to Graves' ophthalmopathy. CDR3 loop: CASRLGAESSTDTQYF. The CDR3 DNA reads TGTGCCAGCAGGCTGGGGGCGGAGTCTAGCACAGATACGCAGTATTTT.